The 6 T cell receptor beta chains below were found in one sample sequenced in a study of blood T cells in healthy people across ages. Primers used in a second PCR of roughly 7 to 12 cycles were a sample-barcoded 5' primer and a J-beta primer mix. One entry per CDR3 protein results from TCRdb running MiXCR on the 5' RACE reads. Of over 1,500,000 distinct CDR3 sequences in the sample, approximately 40% are singletons; the top ten hold under 30%. The sequenced sample consisted of blood. These receptors were obtained from a human donor in good health.

The chain uses TRBV6-4 and TRBJ2-1; 9 positions match TRBD2. Per germline, CDR1 MRHNA and CDR2 SNTAGT. The V gene end was trimmed by 6 bases and the J gene end by 5 bases; junction bases not matched to a gene: 8. The CDR3 totals 15 residues. The CDR3 protein is CASRAERGANNEQFF. The CDR3 DNA follows: TGTGCCAGCAGAGCAGAGCGGGGGGCCAACAATGAGCAGTTCTTC.

V usage is TRBV4-3 and J usage is TRBJ1-2; 9 bases match TRBD1. With V trimmed by 5 bases and J by 7 bases, 8 bases remained unmatched. The CDR3 sequence is 14 residues long. The germline V gene encodes CDR1 LGHNA and CDR2 YSLEER. DNA for the CDR3: TGCGCCAGCAGCTCAGGACAGGGGAGACGTGGCTACACCTTC. As protein: CASSSGQGRRGYTF.

The rearrangement links TRBV6-6 to TRBJ1-2; D possibly corresponds to TRBD1 (5 bases). CDR1 MNHNY and CDR2 SVGAGI come from the germline V gene (reference sequence). The V end was cut by 8 bases, the J end by 0 bases, with 10 bases between. CDR3 length: 13 residues. Written as DNA, the CDR3 is TGTGCCAGCTACCGGGGGGCTAACTATGGCTACACCTTC. As protein: CASYRGANYGYTF.

Points on this clonotype: The junction departs from the called germline gene at one end, perhaps through a read error. The V gene is TRBV9, the J gene TRBJ1-6, with unresolved D. Per germline, CDR1 SGDLS and CDR2 YYNGEE. CDR3 length: 16 amino acids. In nucleotides, the CDR3 is TGTGCCTGCAGCGTAGGTGCCAGCTCCTATAATTCACCCCTCCACTTT. Its protein product is CACSVGASSYNSPLHF.

On this clonotype itself: Just one base apart from a much larger clone, this may be a read error. This rearrangement joins TRBV5-1 to TRBJ1-4, with 7 bases aligning to TRBD1. Germline V gene sequence: CDR1 SGHRS, CDR2 YFSETQ. The CDR3 extends over 18 amino acids. The CDR3 region has the DNA TGCGCCGGCAGCTTGGCCTGGGACAGCCTAAGTTCGAATGAAAAACTGTTTTTT. It codes for CAGSLAWDSLSSNEKLFF.

Comments on this clonotype: Germline and junction disagree at one end, which may indicate a read error. The chain carries TRBV5-1 and TRBJ2-3; 7 bases are a match to TRBD1. The germline V gene encodes CDR1 SGHRS and CDR2 YFSETQ. This CDR3 is built from 14 residues. The CDR3 region is CASSQGTATDTQYF. The CDR3 DNA follows: TGTGCCAGCAGTCAAGGGACAGCAACAGATACGCAGTATTTT.